A selection of T cell receptor beta chains follows, all from one sample in a study of breast tumors, draining lymph nodes, adjacent tissues. One entry per CDR3 protein, called by TCRdb with MiXCR from the multiplex PCR reads. The table lists about 21,000 distinct CDR3 sequences, 50% of them singletons, with about 8% in the top ten. Sequenced input: breast tumor tissue. All receptors derive from a female donor with breast cancer. Some clones in this sample may be carry-over from other donors' samples. CDR3s include the opening cysteine and the closing phenylalanine or tryptophan. Size values are once, few and many counts, or a class for expanded clones, and some rows have none.

clone size: -
V gene: TRBV19
CDR3 length: 17
CDR3 protein: CASSPDRGQWANTEAFF

clone size: many
V gene: TRBV20-1
CDR3 length: 14
CDR3 protein: CSGPMSGAWETQYF

clone size: many
V gene: TRBV27
CDR3 length: 17
CDR3 protein: CASSLVTGTTAAGELFF

clone size: -
V gene: TRBV15
CDR3 length: 16
CDR3 protein: CATSREVFRTNEKLFF

clone size: -
V gene: TRBV5-1
CDR3 length: 12
CDR3 protein: CASSWDRYEQYF

clone size: -
V gene: TRBV4-1
CDR3 length: 18
CDR3 protein: CASSQDQEREGLTDTQYF

clone size: few
V gene: TRBV6-1
CDR3 length: 14
CDR3 protein: CASSVADPNTEAFF

clone size: once
V gene: TRBV4-1
CDR3 length: 17
CDR3 protein: CASSQGGLAGGPDTQYF

clone size: -
V gene: TRBV3-1
CDR3 length: 13
CDR3 protein: CASSPVRLGEQYF

clone size: -
V gene: TRBV12-3/TRBV12-4
CDR3 length: 14
CDR3 protein: CASSNREANYGYTF

clone size: many
V gene: TRBV4-2
CDR3 length: 17
CDR3 protein: CASSQDSRGGANYGYTF

clone size: -
V gene: TRBV20-1
CDR3 length: 14
CDR3 protein: CSARDGAVANPLHF

clone size: -
V gene: TRBV10-3
CDR3 length: 14
CDR3 protein: CAIQLGRSRDTQYF

clone size: -
V gene: TRBV7-9
CDR3 length: 16
CDR3 protein: CASSPEGAGGTSEAFF

clone size: -
V gene: TRBV10-2
CDR3 length: 15
CDR3 protein: CASSELGHLNSPFHF

clone size: -
V gene: TRBV5-6
CDR3 length: 14
CDR3 protein: CASSVFFVQREQYF

clone size: -
V gene: TRBV12-3/TRBV12-4
CDR3 length: 14
CDR3 protein: CATVKRGEINEQSF

clone size: -
V gene: TRBV29-1
CDR3 length: 13
CDR3 protein: CSVGQTFNYGYTF

clone size: -
V gene: TRBV2
CDR3 length: 13
CDR3 protein: CASSRQGAYGYTF